This is a list of T cell receptor beta chains from one sample in a study of blood T cell repertoires in COVID-19. Profiling relied on immunoSEQ multiplex PCR, and the TCRdb table lists in-frame clones only, not all of them. The sample yields about 200,000 clones, around 79% seen once. The specimen was peripheral blood. These receptor sequences come from a woman in her forties with COVID-19, enrolled during active disease. Each CDR3 is given without its conserved first and last residue. The order of the fields is V gene, CDR3 protein.

V: TRBV7-2; CDR3: ALALSQETQY
V: TRBV5-4; CDR3: ASSLAGVAETQY
V: TRBV7-7; CDR3: ASSPESNEQF
V: TRBV19; CDR3: ASSKWTGGGTDTQY
V: TRBV11-2; CDR3: ASSQSLNGGRYGYT
V: TRBV7-9; CDR3: ASSLVAGTGSLQPQH
V: TRBV10-3; CDR3: AITLRGDTEAF
V: TRBV5-4; CDR3: ASSSSRVREKLF
V: TRBV7-2; CDR3: ASSPTVTQY
V: TRBV6-5; CDR3: ASTPTGMNTEAF
V: TRBV3-1/TRBV3-2; CDR3: ASSPQGFGTEAF
V: TRBV4-1; CDR3: ASSQQSDRGYGYT
V: TRBV6-5; CDR3: ASGASGPWEKLF
V: TRBV12-3/TRBV12-4; CDR3: ASSTGFWNEQY
V: TRBV9; CDR3: ASSVAGLSGNTIY
V: TRBV7-2; CDR3: ASSPSGTRSYEQY
V: TRBV2; CDR3: ASSETSGMAGELF
V: TRBV5-1; CDR3: ASGTSGIDTDTQY
V: TRBV18; CDR3: ASSQSGTANSPLH
V: TRBV6-6; CDR3: ASRDMGAEPHYGYT
V: TRBV7-2; CDR3: ASSLSGLETQY
V: TRBV6-6; CDR3: ASTPGAGPYEQY
V: TRBV4-2; CDR3: ASSQDRDRGSRAF
V: TRBV25-1; CDR3: ASSEGGGSPQNTEAF
V: TRBV5-6; CDR3: ASSLPLNTGELF
V: TRBV30; CDR3: AWVRGGSSIYGYT
V: TRBV7-2; CDR3: ASSLVVRVGTSTDTQY
V: TRBV11-2; CDR3: ASSSSGTDGNTIY
V: TRBV7-2; CDR3: ASSLGPLNEQF
V: TRBV11-3; CDR3: ASSPGSGAKNIQY
V: TRBV5-1; CDR3: ASSRQPTDLSYEQY
V: TRBV6-8; CDR3: ASTPAGYEQY
V: TRBV5-1; CDR3: ASSLVQANSPLH
V: TRBV6-5; CDR3: ASSFDRGLYSPLH
V: TRBV3-1/TRBV3-2; CDR3: ASSSWGAGDYNEQF